This TCR beta chain appears in the sequencing data of a study of blood T cell repertoires in COVID-19. Study-level background: Acute and convalescent COVID-19 samples came from the United States, Italy and Spain.

The CDR3 loop spans 14 amino acids. Germline V gene sequence: CDR1 SGDLS, CDR2 YYNGEE. Trimming stripped 4 bases from V and 4 bases from J, with 12 bases between. Original methodology: Estimated nucleated cell counts came from reference gene primer amplification. The data were produced by immunoSEQ multiplex PCR, yet TCRdb's version contains in-frame clones alone and is incomplete. The V and J calls and the clone size are those of that table, but D and trimming were determined from the DNA. The sample contains fewer than 250,000 clones, around 84% of which appear only once. The rearrangement uses TRBV9 and TRBJ2-1; D possibly corresponds to TRBD1 (6 bases). Sequencing was performed on peripheral blood. The receptor was isolated from a man aged 25 to 45 with active or convalescent COVID-19. The CDR3 loop reads CASSQDSFYNEQFF. CDR3 nucleotide sequence: TGTGCCAGCAGCCAGGACAGCTTTTACAATGAGCAGTTCTTC.